This TCR beta chain came from a study of control samples from healthy donors and cancer patients. Measured with immunoSEQ multiplex PCR; TCRdb has only the in-frame clones, and not every one. The table has roughly 52,000 clones, roughly 96% seen once. The CDR3 contains 16 residues. This clone occurred once. The chain carries TRBV12-1 and TRBJ2-7; the D call TRBD1 from the table was never checked on the DNA. TRBV12-1 is termed a pseudogene. The material sequenced was blood. The receptor comes from a man in his thirties or forties in good health. The CDR3 DNA reads TGTGCCAGCAGCTCGGGGACAGGGGGCACACCCTACGAGCAGTACTTC. This translates into CASSSGTGGTPYEQYF.